The 9 T cell receptor beta chains below were found in one sample sequenced in a study of blood T cell repertoires in COVID-19. Libraries were prepared by immunoSEQ multiplex PCR; TCRdb keeps only in-frame clonotypes and omits some of them. The table lists 350,000 to 400,000 clones, 90% of them singletons. Material for sequencing was peripheral blood. These TCRs come from a man aged 18 to 35 with active or convalescent COVID-19.

The V call is TRBV6-5, the J call TRBJ2-3; 9 bases align to TRBD1. Germline lookup yields CDR1 MNHEY and CDR2 SVGAGI. Trimming cost V 6 bases and J 1 base; bases outside gene matches: 2. CDR3 length equals 14 residues. Written as DNA, the CDR3 is TGTGCCAGCAGGAACAGGGGGCGCACAGATACGCAGTATTTT. Amino acids: CASRNRGRTDTQYF.

CDR3 coding DNA: TGTGCCAGCAGTTCAACCCTAGTTACGCAGTATTTT. Translating it yields CASSSTLVTQYF. The chain uses TRBV28 and TRBJ2-3; D gene ambiguous. The V gene lost 4 bases and the J gene lost 8 bases, with 10 bases spanning the gap. CDR1 and CDR2 (germline): MDHEN, SYDVKM. The CDR3 consists of 12 residues.

This chain connects TRBV11-1 to TRBJ1-2; 9 bases match TRBD1. The CDR3 totals 15 residues. J was trimmed by 3 bases and V by 5 bases; bases with no gene match: 7. Germline V gene lookup returns CDR1 SGHAT and CDR2 FQDESV (reference sequence). The CDR3 reads CASSPTDRGYYGYTF. The CDR3 DNA reads TGTGCCAGCAGCCCAACGGACAGGGGTTACTATGGCTACACCTTC.

The rearrangement uses TRBV18 and TRBJ1-1, with D perhaps matching TRBD1 (6 bases). The CDR3 has 15 amino acids. The germline gives CDR1 KGHSH, CDR2 LQKENI. V lost 0 bases, J lost 6 bases, and 14 bases lay in between. CDR3: CASSPPAGEWAEAFF. The CDR3, as DNA: TGTGCCAGCTCACCACCGGCAGGGGAGTGGGCTGAAGCTTTCTTT. Variable domain in full (rest from reference TRBV18 and TRBJ1-1): NAGVMQNPRHLVRRRGQEARLRCSPMKGHSHVYWYRQLPEEGLKFMVYLQKENIIDESGMPKERFSAEFPKEGPSILRIQQVVRGDSAAYFCASSPPAGEWAEAFFGQGTRLTVV.

The chain uses TRBV18 and TRBJ1-1; D may be TRBD1 (5 bases). The CDR3 length is 15 residues. Germline V gene lookup returns CDR1 KGHSH and CDR2 LQKENI. V was pared by 5 bases and J by 0 bases, with 13 bases between. The CDR3 loop is CASSRMGQLNTEAFF. The CDR3 DNA is TGTGCCAGCTCAAGAATGGGGCAGTTGAACACTGAAGCTTTCTTT.

This clone has just one count. The CDR3 DNA reads TGTGCCACCAGCAGAGTCTTGTACGGGAGAAACACCATATATTTT. Translation: CATSRVLYGRNTIYF. The genes are TRBV15 and TRBJ1-3, with D hard to call. Germline V gene sequence: CDR1 LNHNV, CDR2 YYDKDF (reference sequence). The length of the CDR3 is 15 residues. V lost 1 base to trimming and J lost 5 bases, with 12 bases between them.

The chain recombines TRBV6-5 with TRBJ2-7, with D perhaps TRBD2 (6 bases). CDR1 is MNHEY and CDR2 is SVGAGI in the germline V gene. The V and J ends lost 2 bases and 1 base respectively, with 12 bases between them. The CDR3 length is 15 residues. This chain's CDR3 is CASSYGGEESYEQYF. In DNA form, the CDR3 reads TGTGCCAGCAGTTACGGAGGGGAAGAATCCTACGAGCAGTACTTC.

The V and J genes are TRBV11-2 and TRBJ1-3, with 7 bases aligning to TRBD1. The CDR3 runs 15 residues. Germline lookup yields CDR1 SGHAT and CDR2 FQNNGV. V lost 5 bases, J lost 4 bases, and 8 bases stayed unmatched. The CDR3 reads CASSQDRVTGNTIYF. The DNA of the CDR3 is TGTGCCAGCAGCCAAGACAGGGTTACAGGAAACACCATATATTTT.

The gene calls are TRBV27 and TRBJ2-1; 12 bases line up with TRBD2. The CDR3 extends over 16 amino acids. The germline gives CDR1 MNHEY, CDR2 SMNVEV (reference sequence). After removal of 7 bases from V and 6 bases from J, the junction contained 10 bases not matched to a gene. The CDR3 coding sequence is TGTGCCAGCATAGGACTAGCGGGATCTGAACCCAATGAGCAGTTCTTC. Translating gives CASIGLAGSEPNEQFF.